A selection of T cell receptor beta chains follows, all from one sample in a study of blood T cell repertoires in COVID-19. Sequencing used immunoSEQ multiplex PCR; TCRdb keeps in-frame clones, though not all of them. This sample has approximately 240,000 clones; approximately 91% occur once, and the top ten carry 2% to 2.5%. Sequencing used peripheral blood. The receptors were sampled from a woman aged 40 to 50 who had recovered from COVID-19. Each CDR3 is given without its conserved first and last residue. Fields, in order: J gene, V gene, CDR3 protein.

>TRBJ2-3|TRBV7-3
ASSLTWTTTDTQY
>TRBJ2-3|TRBV5-1
ATGRTNTDTQY
>TRBJ2-7|TRBV12-3/TRBV12-4
ASGDRVPYEQY
>TRBJ2-5|TRBV7-2
ASSPPGLQETQY
>TRBJ2-2|TRBV24-1
ATSDFWTGSGELF
>TRBJ2-1|TRBV18
ASSLGGGSKYNEQF
>TRBJ1-2|TRBV7-2
ASSNQIASSYGYT
>TRBJ1-2|TRBV28
ASCVAGPRAYGYT
>TRBJ1-2|TRBV10-3
AISGDRKGYGYT
>TRBJ2-7|TRBV3-1/TRBV3-2
ASSQGNAHPYEQY
>TRBJ1-5|TRBV18
ASSPEGYQPQH
>TRBJ2-3|TRBV2
ASSEDLGSSTDTQY
>TRBJ1-2|TRBV29-1
SVLGKGVYGYT
>TRBJ2-7|TRBV28
ASPWDRGYEQY
>TRBJ1-4|TRBV5-1
ASSFAIWDRGCTNEKLF
>TRBJ2-1|TRBV4-3
ASSQDYPLRWGRYNEQF
>TRBJ2-5|TRBV28
ASSRTGRETQY
>TRBJ2-7|TRBV11-1
ASSGRGQGVSEQY
>TRBJ2-3|TRBV5-8
ASSLQLTDTQY
>TRBJ1-2|TRBV30
AWSVAGVNYGYT
>TRBJ1-3|TRBV25-1
ASHSGNTIY
>TRBJ1-6|TRBV27
ASSWKGAAYNSPLH
>TRBJ2-1|TRBV19
ASSSGTGNKQF
>TRBJ1-1|TRBV27
ASRALGGSGNTEAF
>TRBJ1-2|TRBV7-3
ASSPEGQRGYGYT
>TRBJ2-5|TRBV4-3
ASSQIIGGRRETQY
>TRBJ1-2|TRBV5-1
ASSLAGHPTYYGYT
>TRBJ1-4|TRBV11-1
ASSSHTGGNEKLF
>TRBJ1-2|TRBV24-1
ATSNSYGYT
>TRBJ2-2|TRBV5-4
ASSWALTGDTGELF
>TRBJ2-3|TRBV15
ATSRGTSGSTDTQY
>TRBJ1-3|TRBV6-5
ASRVAGVYGNTIY
>TRBJ1-5|TRBV18
ASSQSRAVNQPQH
>TRBJ1-1|TRBV5-1
ASSLADSTEAF
>TRBJ2-1|TRBV7-2
ASSLVVAGGRNEQF
>TRBJ2-2|TRBV7-6
ASSLASLGGGELF
>TRBJ2-1|TRBV27
ASSWGGGSYNEQF
>TRBJ2-5|TRBV23-1
ASSRRQGQGPSRQETQY
>TRBJ1-3|TRBV12-3/TRBV12-4
AIPGNTIY
>TRBJ2-1|TRBV7-3
ASSLVVGGGHNEQF
>TRBJ2-2|TRBV24-1
ATRATGGTGELF
>TRBJ1-5|TRBV28
ASSPGTGLVNQPQH
>TRBJ2-1|TRBV12-5
ASGLGALVQF
>TRBJ2-7|TRBV19
ASSTGQVEGAQY
>TRBJ1-2|TRBV30
AWSLGTGGYT
>TRBJ1-5|TRBV9
ASSDTGGLEQPQH
>TRBJ2-7|TRBV10-3
AISIADAYEQY
>TRBJ2-7|TRBV21-1
ASSRHSGTGAYEQY
>TRBJ1-2|TRBV6-1
ASSDWGSGGYGYT
>TRBJ1-5|TRBV24-1
ATSDSLGRGSSNQPQH
>TRBJ1-2|TRBV2
ASSPRTVYGYT
>TRBJ2-5|TRBV5-1
ASSLAGGLGETQY
>TRBJ2-3|TRBV7-6
ASSLNGGTRTDTQY
>TRBJ1-3|TRBV19
ASSTWDTRDTIY
>TRBJ2-5|TRBV6-5
ASTEGGLQETQY